Listed below are T cell receptor beta chains from one sample, sequenced in a study of shared clonotypes between healthy human individuals. Here immunoSEQ multiplex PCR was the method, and the copy in TCRdb shows in-frame clones only, minus some. The sample has about 1,900,000 clones, 85% to 95% seen once. Sequencing input: naive CD8+ T cells sorted from blood. These receptors came from a man aged 18 to 29 in good health. CDR3s include the opening cysteine and the closing phenylalanine or tryptophan. The D gene is left open where the match is weak. A clone size is listed for some rows: how often the clone was seen (once, few, many), or a class if it is expanded.

cdr3_aa,cdr3_nt,j_call,d_call,clone_size,v_call
CASSLGQGLADGYTF,TGTGCCAGCAGCCTCGGACAGGGACTAGCGGATGGCTACACCTTC,TRBJ1-2,TRBD1,NA,TRBV4-2
CASNSGTTTAQYF,TGTGCCAGCAACTCCGGGACAACAACAGCGCAGTATTTT,TRBJ2-3,NA,NA,TRBV6-4
CASSLTSAGSYEQYF,TGTGCCAGTAGTCTGACTAGCGCGGGGTCTTACGAGCAGTACTTC,TRBJ2-7,TRBD2,NA,TRBV19
CASSHGKVDYGYTF,TGCGCCAGCAGCCACGGCAAGGTGGATTATGGCTACACCTTC,TRBJ1-2,NA,NA,TRBV4-1
CASSSRQGRYEQYF,TGTGCCAGTAGCTCTCGACAGGGACGCTACGAGCAGTACTTC,TRBJ2-7,TRBD1,NA,TRBV19
CASSAGGLAGDFAYEQYF,TGTGCCAGCAGCGCCGGGGGGCTAGCGGGAGACTTCGCCTACGAGCAGTACTTC,TRBJ2-7,TRBD2,once,TRBV9
CASSIGPWDEQFF,TGTGCCAGCAGCATCGGGCCCTGGGATGAGCAGTTCTTC,TRBJ2-1,NA,NA,TRBV21-1
CATSRAGTGVQPQHF,TGTGCCACCAGCAGAGCAGGAACAGGGGTTCAGCCCCAGCATTTT,TRBJ1-5,TRBD1,NA,TRBV15
CAWSVTASPTDTQYF,TGTGCCTGGAGTGTAACGGCTAGCCCCACAGATACGCAGTATTTT,TRBJ2-3,NA,NA,TRBV30
CASSLDPGQGYGYTF,TGTGCCAGCAGCTTGGATCCGGGACAGGGCTATGGCTACACCTTC,TRBJ1-2,TRBD1,NA,TRBV5-6
CASSLKTSSYNEQFF,TGCGCCAGCAGCCTTAAGACTAGCTCCTACAATGAGCAGTTCTTC,TRBJ2-1,NA,NA,TRBV4-1
CASSLSSGGGPYNEQFF,TGTGCCAGCAGTTTATCCTCGGGGGGGGGCCCCTACAATGAGCAGTTCTTC,TRBJ2-1,TRBD2,NA,TRBV27
CASSEVGGAYEQYF,TGTGCCAGCAGTGAGGTGGGGGGGGCCTACGAGCAGTACTTC,TRBJ2-7,TRBD2,NA,TRBV6-1
CASSRPGGASGELFF,TGTGCCAGCAGCCGCCCAGGGGGCGCGTCCGGGGAGCTGTTTTTT,TRBJ2-2,TRBD1,NA,TRBV9
CASRVSGANVLTF,TGTGCCAGCAGGGTCTCGGGGGCCAACGTCCTGACTTTC,TRBJ2-6,NA,NA,TRBV11-2
CASSVGTTEVDTQYF,TGCGCCAGCAGCGTCGGGACCACCGAGGTGGATACGCAGTATTTT,TRBJ2-3,NA,NA,TRBV5-1
CASSPDGQRGINNEQFF,TGTGCCAGCAGCCCCGACGGGCAGCGGGGGATCAACAATGAGCAGTTCTTC,TRBJ2-1,TRBD2,NA,TRBV11-2
CASSEYGITSGDDNEQFF,TGTGCCAGCAGTGAATATGGGATTACTAGCGGGGACGACAATGAGCAGTTCTTC,TRBJ2-1,TRBD2,NA,TRBV25-1
CASSLVGTAITEAFF,TGTGCCAGCAGCTTAGTTGGGACGGCAATCACTGAAGCTTTCTTT,TRBJ1-1,NA,NA,TRBV7-9
CASSLDGYYEQYF,TGTGCCAGCAGCTTAGACGGCTACTACGAGCAGTACTTC,TRBJ2-7,NA,NA,TRBV11-3
CASSLRTNTEAFF,TGTGCCAGCAGCCTCAGGACGAACACTGAAGCTTTCTTT,TRBJ1-1,NA,NA,TRBV28
CASSYRWIDTGELFF,TGTGCCAGCAGTTACCGCTGGATAGACACCGGGGAGCTGTTTTTT,TRBJ2-2,NA,NA,TRBV28
CASSAGAGVNTEAFF,TGTGCCAGCAGTGCCGGGGCGGGGGTGAACACTGAAGCTTTCTTT,TRBJ1-1,NA,NA,TRBV25-1
CASSYSGSPVGYGYTF,TGTGCCAGCAGTTACTCCGGGTCTCCTGTGGGCTATGGCTACACCTTC,TRBJ1-2,NA,NA,TRBV6-6
CASSPPGQINTGELFF,TGTGCCAGCAGCCCCCCGGGACAGATTAACACCGGGGAGCTGTTTTTT,TRBJ2-2,TRBD1,NA,TRBV7-9
CASSYGPGALGEQYF,TGTGCCAGCAGTTACGGGCCAGGGGCTCTAGGGGAGCAGTACTTC,TRBJ2-7,NA,NA,TRBV6-5
CASSTGVNQPQHF,TGTGCCAGCTCGACAGGGGTCAATCAGCCCCAGCATTTT,TRBJ1-5,TRBD1,NA,TRBV25-1
CSVEGPQGGNEQFF,TGCAGCGTTGAGGGCCCACAGGGGGGCAATGAGCAGTTCTTC,TRBJ2-1,TRBD1,NA,TRBV29-1
CASSYGGKVSGELFF,TGTGCCAGCAGTTACGGGGGGAAGGTTTCCGGGGAGCTGTTTTTT,TRBJ2-2,NA,NA,TRBV6-5
CASSYGRTVYNSPLHF,TGTGCCAGCAGTTATGGAAGGACAGTCTATAATTCACCCCTCCACTTT,TRBJ1-6,NA,NA,TRBV5-5
CASSLGLTGTDTEAFF,TGTGCCAGCAGCTTAGGTTTAACAGGGACCGACACTGAAGCTTTCTTT,TRBJ1-1,NA,NA,TRBV7-2
CASSLVPGGDYEQYF,TGTGCCAGCAGCTTGGTTCCAGGGGGAGACTACGAGCAGTACTTC,TRBJ2-7,TRBD1,NA,TRBV5-6
CASSQEILINQPQHF,TGCGCCAGCAGCCAAGAAATACTGATCAATCAGCCCCAGCATTTT,TRBJ1-5,NA,NA,TRBV4-1
CASSLALYEGQETQYF,TGTGCCAGCAGCTTGGCCCTGTATGAAGGCCAAGAGACCCAGTACTTC,TRBJ2-5,NA,NA,TRBV5-6
CAAWGVSNEQFF,TGTGCCGCGTGGGGGGTCTCCAATGAGCAGTTCTTC,TRBJ2-1,NA,NA,TRBV2
CASSPLVGEKQETQYF,TGTGCCAGCAGCCCCCTGGTGGGGGAAAAACAAGAGACCCAGTACTTC,TRBJ2-5,NA,NA,TRBV7-8
CASREVSFNSPLHF,TGTGCCAGCAGGGAGGTCAGTTTTAATTCACCCCTCCACTTT,TRBJ1-6,NA,NA,TRBV27
CASSLGREGLNEQYF,TGTGCCAGCAGCTTGGGTCGGGAGGGCCTCAACGAGCAGTACTTC,TRBJ2-7,TRBD2,NA,TRBV5-4
CASSVGGGEAYGYTF,TGTGCCAGCAGCGTAGGAGGGGGCGAGGCCTATGGCTACACCTTC,TRBJ1-2,TRBD1,once,TRBV9
CASSYSREGNYGYTF,TGTGCCAGCAGTTACTCACGGGAGGGAAACTATGGCTACACCTTC,TRBJ1-2,NA,NA,TRBV6-5
CARSGGTGPYNEQFF,TGTGCCAGGAGCGGCGGGACAGGGCCCTACAATGAGCAGTTCTTC,TRBJ2-1,TRBD1,once,TRBV11-3
CASSLHLGQAYEQYF,TGTGCCAGCAGCTTGCACCTCGGACAGGCCTACGAGCAGTACTTC,TRBJ2-7,TRBD1,NA,TRBV7-9
CASSFGGHEQYF,TGTGCCAGCAGCTTCGGGGGGCACGAGCAGTACTTC,TRBJ2-7,NA,NA,TRBV11-2
CATMVGADYGYTF,TGTGCCACTATGGTGGGCGCCGACTATGGCTACACCTTC,TRBJ1-2,NA,NA,TRBV7-9
CASSSRIRLNEQFF,TGTGCCAGCAGTTCAAGAATCCGGCTCAATGAGCAGTTCTTC,TRBJ2-1,NA,NA,TRBV27
CASSPIGTEAFF,TGTGCCAGTTCCCCTATTGGCACTGAAGCTTTCTTT,TRBJ1-1,NA,NA,TRBV19
CASSLKGRGWYNEQFF,TGTGCCAGCAGCTTAAAGGGCAGGGGGTGGTACAATGAGCAGTTCTTC,TRBJ2-1,TRBD1,NA,TRBV13
CASVLGGRVARYEQYF,TGCGCCAGCGTCCTTGGTGGCAGGGTAGCTCGGTACGAGCAGTACTTC,TRBJ2-7,NA,few,TRBV10-1
CAIRTGSNEQFF,TGTGCCATACGGACTGGTTCCAATGAGCAGTTCTTC,TRBJ2-1,NA,once,TRBV10-3
CASSVSASYNEQFF,TGTGCCAGCAGCGTTTCTGCCTCCTACAATGAGCAGTTCTTC,TRBJ2-1,NA,NA,TRBV9
CASSQDVGYETQYF,TGCGCCAGCAGCCAAGATGTAGGGTATGAGACCCAGTACTTC,TRBJ2-5,NA,NA,TRBV4-3
CASSIMIATNEKLFF,TGTGCCAGTAGTATAATGATTGCAACTAATGAAAAACTGTTTTTT,TRBJ1-4,NA,NA,TRBV19
CASSFTPAVSYEQYF,TGTGCCAGCAGCTTCACCCCAGCGGTAAGCTACGAGCAGTACTTC,TRBJ2-7,NA,NA,TRBV5-5
CASSLGLVGYEQYF,TGTGCCAGCAGCCTGGGGCTAGTAGGCTACGAGCAGTACTTC,TRBJ2-7,NA,NA,TRBV9
CASSFLGSNQPQHF,TGTGCCAGCAGTTTCCTGGGAAGCAATCAGCCCCAGCATTTT,TRBJ1-5,NA,NA,TRBV27